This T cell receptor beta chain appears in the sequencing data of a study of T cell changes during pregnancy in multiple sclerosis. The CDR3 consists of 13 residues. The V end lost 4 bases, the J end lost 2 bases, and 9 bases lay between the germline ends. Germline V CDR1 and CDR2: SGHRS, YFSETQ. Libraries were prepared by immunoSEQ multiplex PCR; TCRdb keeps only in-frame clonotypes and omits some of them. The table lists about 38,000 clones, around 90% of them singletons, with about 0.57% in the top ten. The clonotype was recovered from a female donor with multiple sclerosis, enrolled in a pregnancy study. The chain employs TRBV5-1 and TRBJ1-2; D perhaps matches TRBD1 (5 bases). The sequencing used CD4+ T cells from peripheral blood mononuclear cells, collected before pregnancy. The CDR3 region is CASSPDRNYGYTF. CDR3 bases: TGCGCCAGCAGCCCAGACAGAAACTATGGCTACACCTTC.